This T cell receptor (beta chain) was captured in a study of T-cell memory formation after mild COVID-19. Background on the study: Each donor largely had its own TCR clusters.

MiXCR was run by TCRdb on the 5' RACE reads, yielding one entry per CDR3 protein. This table has about 470,000 distinct CDR3 sequences, nearly 25% appearing once. There are 15 residues in the CDR3. Trimming cost V 7 bases and J 5 bases; bases outside gene matches: 13. Germline assignment: CDR1 MNHEY and CDR2 SMNVEV (reference sequence). Study results and limitations: Those CD4+ clones that contracted were mainly in CM and EM (CD8+ ones in EMRA). Clonal second-wave expansions that peaked on day 37 had unconfirmed SARS-CoV-2 specificity.

This clonotype was detected only a few times. Its antigen is currently unknown. J is TRBJ1-1 and V is TRBV27; 7 bases map to TRBD1. The TCR sequence derives from an adult woman who had mild COVID-19 (a few samples of this study predate the infection). Cell type and time point are not known. The sequencing sample was made of PBMCs or a T cell subset sorted from them (not recorded which). CDR3 DNA: TGTGCCAGCATCGCGGGGACAGCCTCGCGGACTGAAGCTTTCTTT. Translation gives CASIAGTASRTEAFF.